The clone carrying this T cell receptor (beta chain) was seen more than once but under ten times. Its antigen remains unknown. The ends lost 3 bases at V and 5 bases at J; junction bases unmatched: 4. Germline V gene sequence: CDR1 SGHVS, CDR2 FQNEAQ. The CDR3 is made up of 14 amino acids. The treatment was: roughly 18 received Ad26.COV2.S at low or high dose, single or two shots; five or six received placebo; per-sample allocation not given. Each sample was drawn 63 days after the first injection (of vaccine or placebo). Using immunoSEQ multiplex PCR, the repertoire was profiled, and TCRdb retains in-frame clones only, with some absent. The sample comprises around 350,000 clones, about 85% of which are singletons, and 3% to 4% rests with the top ten. These data are taken from a study of Ad26.COV2.S vaccination and SARS-CoV-2 variants. Study context: This donor came from the COV1001 trial of Ad26.COV2.S. Dosing was one shot or two shots 56 days apart.

Study observations and caveats: Relative to placebo recipients, vaccine recipients exhibited elevated spike-specific TCR breadth. TCR breadth and depth analyses may have underestimated total T cell responses.

The source of this sequence is a person between 18 and 59 years old who received the Ad26.COV2.S COVID-19 vaccine or a placebo. The V and J genes are TRBV7-8 and TRBJ2-7; 10 bases map to TRBD1. The sequenced sample was peripheral blood, obtained in a trial of Ad26.COV2.S vaccine versus placebo. CDR3 in DNA: TGTGCCAGCAGCTTGGGCGACAGGGGGCACGAGCAGTACTTC. This translates into CASSLGDRGHEQYF. Using reference TRBV7-8 and TRBJ2-7 for the parts outside the CDR3, the full variable domain is GAGVSQSPRYKVAKRGQDVALRCDPISGHVSLFWYQQALGQGPEFLTYFQNEAQLDKSGLPSDRFFAERPEGSVSTLKIQRTQQEDSAVYLCASSLGDRGHEQYFGPGTRLTVT.